The T cell receptor (beta chain) described here comes from a study of blood T cell repertoires in COVID-19. V was trimmed by 7 bases and J by 4 bases, leaving 16 bases between them. Germline V gives CDR1 MNHEY, CDR2 SVGAGI. CDR3 length: 14 amino acids. Method: immunoSEQ multiplex PCR; TCRdb's copy keeps in-frame clones and lacks some. The table has more than 300,000 clones, more than 70% seen once. The sample comprised PBMCs or T cells enriched from blood (not recorded which). The rearrangement links TRBV6-5 to TRBJ1-1; weak D call: TRBD1 (6 bases). The sequence was obtained from a woman aged 18-30 years who had recovered from COVID-19. CDR3 coding DNA: TGTGCCAGCATCCGGGGGGGGCTGAGCACTGAAGCTTTCTTT. Its translation: CASIRGGLSTEAFF.